These 28 T cell receptor beta chains were sequenced from one sample in a study of neoadjuvant anti-PD-1 for oral cavity cancer. Regarding time point: after neoadjuvant nivolumab, at surgical resection. The table came from immunoSEQ multiplex PCR; TCRdb's copy has only in-frame clones and leaves some out. Of approximately 45,000 clones in the sample, about 77% were seen once. Sequenced here: PBMCs, sampled after nivolumab (anti-PD-1) treatment. The receptors here all came from a person aged 40 to 85 with oral cavity squamous cell carcinoma.

The chain combines TRBV28 with TRBJ1-4; 8 bases are a match to TRBD1. The CDR3 loop spans 15 amino acids. With 2 bases clipped from V and 6 bases from J, the junction kept 5 bases outside the gene matches. Germline CDR1 reads MDHEN; CDR2 reads SYDVKM. CDR3 nucleotides: TGTGCCAGCAGTTTAGAAGACAGGGGCTATGAAAAACTGTTTTTT. It translates to CASSLEDRGYEKLFF.

This clone is medium-sized. The V gene is TRBV7-8, the J gene TRBJ2-7, with 9 bases identical to TRBD2. The length of the CDR3 is 15 residues. The germline V gene has CDR1 SGHVS and CDR2 FQNEAQ. V gave up 5 bases and J gave up 4 bases; unmatched junction bases: 9. The CDR3 sequence is CASSDAGGARYEQYF. The CDR3 DNA is TGTGCCAGCAGCGACGCGGGAGGGGCGCGATACGAGCAGTACTTC.

This chain joins TRBV6-1 and TRBJ1-4, with unresolved D. The CDR3 length is 14 residues. Germline V gene data show CDR1 as MNHNS and CDR2 as SASEGT. The germline V and J ends were trimmed by 6 bases and 0 bases, with 8 bases remaining between them. This CDR3 is CASRGSTTNEKLFF. The CDR3 DNA reads TGTGCCAGCAGAGGTTCTACAACTAATGAAAAACTGTTTTTT.

This clone was observed a single time. The chain employs TRBV14 and TRBJ2-5; 12 bases agree with TRBD2. Germline trimming cut 4 bases from V and 5 bases from J; bases unmatched to any gene: 8. Germline loops: CDR1 SGHDN, CDR2 FVKESK. The CDR3 has 16 amino acids. The CDR3 protein is CASSRRLAGVGETQYF. CDR3 DNA: TGTGCCAGCAGCCGACGACTAGCGGGAGTCGGGGAGACCCAGTACTTC.

CDR3 nucleotide sequence: TGTGCCGGTACCCGGGACAGGGGACAGGGTTCACCCCTCCACTTT. Amino acid sequence: CAGTRDRGQGSPLHF. The chain employs TRBV2 and TRBJ1-6; 10 bases fit TRBD1. V trimming: 11 bases; J trimming: 9 bases; junction bases outside the gene matches: 13. The CDR3 runs to 15 residues. In germline, CDR1 is SNHLY, CDR2 FYNNEI.

The gene calls are TRBV6-1 and TRBJ1-2, with TRBD1 as a possible D gene (5 bases). Germline CDR1 and CDR2: MNHNS and SASEGT. Trimming took off 7 bases at V and 3 bases at J, with 12 bases between the two ends. The CDR3 loop spans 13 amino acids. CDR3 coding DNA: TGTGCCAGCAATCCGGCCAGGGACTATGGCTACACCTTC. It encodes CASNPARDYGYTF.

The chain carries TRBV11-2 and TRBJ1-1; D possibly corresponds to TRBD1 (5 bases). The CDR3 is 15 amino acids. Germline CDR1 is SGHAT and CDR2 is FQNNGV. V was cut by 4 bases and J by 4 bases, with 16 bases left in between. CDR3 loop: CASSSPGREGTEAFF. CDR3 DNA sequence: TGTGCCAGCAGCTCACCGGGACGAGAGGGCACTGAAGCTTTCTTT.

The chain has TRBV14 and TRBJ2-7; D gene unclear. Per the germline V gene, CDR1 is SGHDN and CDR2 is FVKESK. V was shortened by 1 base and J by 6 bases, with 4 bases between the two germline ends. The CDR3 is 11 amino acids. The CDR3 DNA reads TGTGCCAGCAGCCAAGCGTCCGAGCAGTACTTC. Translating gives CASSQASEQYF.

This clone was seen a single time. The chain recombines TRBV25-1 with TRBJ1-5; 9 positions agree with TRBD1. Germline lookup yields CDR1 MGHDK and CDR2 SYGVNS. The CDR3 is made up of 15 amino acids. V shed 2 bases, J shed 2 bases, and the junction held 1 base outside the gene matches. This chain's CDR3 is CASSEGTGRNQPQHF. The CDR3 DNA is TGTGCCAGCAGTGAAGGGACAGGGCGCAATCAGCCCCAGCATTTT.

The CDR3 sequence: CSVGQGSNQPQHF. CDR3 DNA sequence: TGCAGCGTTGGGCAGGGGAGCAATCAGCCCCAGCATTTT. V and J are TRBV29-1 and TRBJ1-5; D is perhaps TRBD1 (6 bases). Trimming shortened V by 4 bases and J by 1 base, and 8 bases separated the two germline ends. CDR1 and CDR2 (germline): SQVTM, ANQGSEA. This CDR3 region has 13 residues.

The rearrangement uses TRBV7-2 and TRBJ2-1, with 9 bases matching TRBD1. The CDR3 sequence is 16 residues long. V dropped 5 bases and J dropped 3; count of bases not matched to a gene: 8. CDR1 and CDR2 from the germline V gene are SGHTA and FQGNSA. In DNA form, the CDR3 reads TGTGCCAGCAGCCTAAAAGGGACAGGGAACTACAATGAGCAGTTCTTC. Translated: CASSLKGTGNYNEQFF.

This clone was seen once. V gene TRBV5-8 combines with J gene TRBJ1-6, with no clear D. Germline assignment: CDR1 SGHTS and CDR2 YDEGEE. The V end was cut by 0 bases, the J end by 0 bases, with 19 bases between. The length of the CDR3 is 20 residues. CDR3 residues: CASSLGFIDQMGSYNSPLHF. CDR3 bases: TGTGCCAGCAGCTTGGGATTTATCGACCAAATGGGCTCCTATAATTCACCCCTCCACTTT.

The rearrangement links TRBV5-4 to TRBJ1-1; D might be TRBD1 (5 bases). The length of the CDR3 is 16 residues. CDR1 is SGHNT, CDR2 YYREEE, per germline (reference sequence). V lost 0 bases to trimming and J lost 7 bases, with 19 bases between them. CDR3 loop: CASSLAYRDGKGEAFF. The DNA for the CDR3 is TGTGCCAGCAGCTTGGCATACCGGGACGGTAAAGGTGAAGCTTTCTTT.

The rearrangement joins TRBV5-6 to TRBJ2-7; 10 nucleotides line up with TRBD2. The V gene's germline CDR1 is SGHDT and CDR2 YYEEEE. V trimming: 0 bases; J trimming: 5 bases; junction bases outside the gene matches: 11. This CDR3 has 17 amino acids. Here the CDR3 reads CASSLGASGRALHEQYF. The CDR3, as DNA: TGTGCCAGCAGCTTGGGCGCGAGCGGGAGGGCCCTCCACGAGCAGTACTTC.

The V gene is TRBV19, the J gene TRBJ2-1; 10 bases fit TRBD2. V dropped 7 bases and J dropped 8; count of bases not matched to a gene: 14. This CDR3 is 16 amino acids long. Germline V gene data show CDR1 as LNHDA and CDR2 as SQIVND (reference sequence). CDR3 sequence: CASNPRSAGGRDEQFF. The CDR3 DNA reads as TGTGCCAGTAACCCCCGGTCAGCGGGAGGGCGTGATGAGCAGTTCTTC.

The chain links TRBV28 to TRBJ1-2; 7 bases map to TRBD1. The CDR3 contains 13 residues. The V gene's germline CDR1 is MDHEN and CDR2 SYDVKM. With V trimmed by 4 bases and J by 6 bases, 5 bases remained unmatched. The CDR3 DNA follows: TGTGCCAGCAGTTCGGACAGGCAGCATGGCTACACCTTC. It specifies CASSSDRQHGYTF.

The chain recombines TRBV6-5 with TRBJ1-2, with D tentatively TRBD1 (6 bases). Trimming took 5 bases from V and 6 from J, leaving 13 bases between them. The CDR3 sequence is 13 residues long. The germline V gene has CDR1 MNHEY and CDR2 SVGAGI. The CDR3 nucleotides read TGTGCCAGCAGTGACAGGTTTAGAGATGGCTACACCTTC. Protein product: CASSDRFRDGYTF.

This chain links TRBV6-5 with TRBJ1-3; D is unresolved. Germline lookup yields CDR1 MNHEY and CDR2 SVGAGI. The V end lost 2 bases, the J end lost 6 bases, and 11 bases lay between the germline ends. The CDR3 is 14 residues long. CDR3 bases: TGTGCCAGCAGTTACGACCCCGTGGAAAACACCATATATTTT. Translated, it gives CASSYDPVENTIYF.

This clone was counted a few times. This rearrangement joins TRBV14 to TRBJ1-1, with D tentatively TRBD1 (6 bases). V shed 4 bases and J shed 4 bases, with 16 bases lying between them. Per germline, CDR1 SGHDN and CDR2 FVKESK. The CDR3 is made up of 15 amino acids. Written as DNA, the CDR3 is TGTGCCAGCAGCCTAAGCGGAGGAGGGGGCACTGAAGCTTTCTTT. Amino acids: CASSLSGGGGTEAFF. Supplemented by reference TRBV14 and TRBJ1-1, the full variable domain reads EAGVTQFPSHSVIEKGQTVTLRCDPISGHDNLYWYRRVMGKEIKFLLHFVKESKQDESGMPNNRFLAERTGGTYSTLKVQPAELEDSGVYFCASSLSGGGGTEAFFGQGTRLTVV.

The chain combines TRBV5-8 with TRBJ2-7, with D perhaps matching TRBD2 (6 bases). This CDR3 contains 12 residues. V lost 3 bases and J lost 2, with 6 bases in between. The V gene's germline CDR1 is SGHTS and CDR2 YDEGEE. In nucleotides, the CDR3 is TGTGCCAGCAGCTGGGGGGCCTACGAGCAGTACTTC. It translates to CASSWGAYEQYF.

This clone was seen more than once but under ten times. V and J are TRBV7-2 and TRBJ2-1; the match to TRBD2 covers 7 bases. This CDR3 comprises 17 residues. J gave up 0 bases and V 1 base, and 6 bases lay outside the gene matches. Germline CDR1 SGHTA, CDR2 FQGNSA. In nucleotides, the CDR3 is TGTGCCAGCAGCTTAGTTGCGGGGAGGGGCTCCTACAATGAGCAGTTCTTC. Amino acid sequence: CASSLVAGRGSYNEQFF.

The V and J genes are TRBV4-1 and TRBJ2-2; unclear D gene. The CDR3 has 15 amino acids. Trimming removed 1 base from V and 5 bases from J, with 11 bases in between. Per the germline V gene, CDR1 is MGHRA and CDR2 is YSYEKL. This chain's CDR3 is CASSQGAERTGELFF. The DNA for the CDR3 is TGCGCCAGCAGCCAAGGGGCTGAAAGGACCGGGGAGCTGTTTTTT.

The CDR3 nucleotides are TGCAGCGTTGAAGGGGGGCGCAGCGGGGAGCTGTTTTTT. This codes for CSVEGGRSGELFF. The chain has TRBV29-1 and TRBJ2-2; weak D call: TRBD1 (6 bases). The CDR3 loop spans 13 amino acids. V dropped 1 base and J dropped 7 bases, with 10 bases sitting between them. CDR1 is SQVTM and CDR2 is ANQGSEA in the germline V gene.

The V and J genes are TRBV7-2 and TRBJ2-5, with D perhaps TRBD1 (5 bases). Trimming took off 0 bases at V and 9 bases at J, with 8 bases between the two ends. Germline CDR1 is SGHTA and CDR2 is FQGNSA. The CDR3 is 12 amino acids. The DNA for the CDR3 is TGTGCCAGCAGCTTAGCCCTAGGGGCCCAGTACTTC. Translating gives CASSLALGAQYF.

This rearrangement joins TRBV6-1 to TRBJ1-5; TRBD1 aligns across 7 bases. V trimming: 5 bases; J trimming: 7 bases; junction bases outside the gene matches: 8. There are 14 residues in the CDR3. Germline CDR1 reads MNHNS; CDR2 reads SASEGT. The CDR3 nucleotides read TGTGCCAGCAGTCTTCGACAGGGAAGGCAGCCCCAGCATTTT. Translating gives CASSLRQGRQPQHF.

DNA for the CDR3: TGTGCCAGCAGCTTGGTGGGTAGAGGTGAGCAGTTCTTC. Protein product: CASSLVGRGEQFF. This chain uses TRBV5-6 with TRBJ2-1; D ambiguous. The length of the CDR3 is 13 residues. Germline lookup yields CDR1 SGHDT and CDR2 YYEEEE. V was pared by 0 bases and J by 9 bases, with 10 bases between.

The chain combines TRBV10-2 with TRBJ1-1, with TRBD1 as a possible D gene (5 bases). V lost 4 bases, J lost 1 base, and 10 bases lay in between. The CDR3 is 14 amino acids. CDR1 is WSHSY, CDR2 SAAADI, per germline. As DNA, the CDR3 is TGCGCCAGCAGTGTGGGACGGACGAACACTGAAGCTTTCTTT. Amino acid sequence: CASSVGRTNTEAFF.

The genes are TRBV6-1 and TRBJ1-5; D gene ambiguous. Trimming removed 7 bases at V and 1 base at J, with 11 bases between. Germline V gene sequence: CDR1 MNHNS, CDR2 SASEGT. The CDR3 length is 14 residues. The CDR3 loop reads CASKGRTSNQPQHF. CDR3 DNA: TGTGCCAGCAAAGGGAGGACGAGCAATCAGCCCCAGCATTTT.